The rows below give T cell receptor beta chains drawn from one sample of a study of blood T cell repertoires in COVID-19. Here immunoSEQ multiplex PCR was the method, and the copy in TCRdb shows in-frame clones only, minus some. Of roughly 200,000 clones listed, about four fifths were seen once; the top ten hold about 10%. Sequences were obtained from peripheral blood. The receptors here all came from a woman between 40 and 55 years old with COVID-19, enrolled during active disease. CDR3s include the opening cysteine and the closing phenylalanine or tryptophan. The D gene is left open where the match is weak. A row's size may be missing; if present it is once, few, many or a size class.

J gene | V gene | D gene | clone size | CDR3 DNA | CDR3 protein
TRBJ1-1 | TRBV6-4 | NA | NA | TGTGCCAGCAGTGCCGGGACTGCCAACACTGAAGCTTTCTTT | CASSAGTANTEAFF
TRBJ2-7 | TRBV5-1 | TRBD2 | NA | TGCGCCAGCACTCCGGGACTAGCGGGCGGACCATCTTACGAGCAGTACTTC | CASTPGLAGGPSYEQYF
TRBJ2-1 | TRBV27 | NA | NA | TGTGCCAGCAGTTTATCTGGGGGGTATGAGCAGTTCTTC | CASSLSGGYEQFF
TRBJ2-4 | TRBV6-5 | TRBD1 | NA | TGTGCCAGCAGTTATTCGGGACAGGGGGCGATGAACATTCAGTACTTC | CASSYSGQGAMNIQYF
TRBJ1-1 | TRBV14 | TRBD1 | once | TGTGCCAGCAGCCCGACAGGGGGCCGGAACACTGAAGCTTTCTTT | CASSPTGGRNTEAFF
TRBJ2-2 | TRBV2 | TRBD2 | NA | TGTGCCAGCAGTTATAGCGGGGGGAACACCGGGGAGCTGTTTTTT | CASSYSGGNTGELFF
TRBJ2-7 | TRBV3-1/TRBV3-2 | TRBD2 | NA | TGTGCCAGCAGTCCTCTAGCGGGAAGCTCCTACGAGCAGTACTTC | CASSPLAGSSYEQYF
TRBJ2-1 | TRBV7-2 | TRBD2 | NA | TGTGCCAGCAGCCCCCCGGGGGTGCAGCGGGGGCATGAGCAGTTCTTC | CASSPPGVQRGHEQFF
TRBJ2-3 | TRBV6-6 | TRBD1 | NA | TGTGCCAGCAGTTACCTCCAGGGGGCCGGCACAGATACGCAGTATTTT | CASSYLQGAGTDTQYF
TRBJ1-4 | TRBV7-2 | NA | NA | TGTGCCAGCAGCTCCACATACACTAATGAAAAACTGTTTTTT | CASSSTYTNEKLFF
TRBJ1-6 | TRBV2 | NA | NA | TGTGCCAGCAGTGGGGGGGGCATTTCACCCCTCCACTTT | CASSGGGISPLHF
TRBJ2-1 | TRBV6-5 | NA | few | TGTGCCAGCAGGATGACAGTGCTCAAGGGCAATGAGCAGTTCTTC | CASRMTVLKGNEQFF
TRBJ1-2 | TRBV9 | TRBD1 | NA | TGTGCCAGCAGCGGAGACAGGGGCTCCTTGGGCTACACCTTC | CASSGDRGSLGYTF
TRBJ1-2 | TRBV5-4 | TRBD1 | NA | TGTGCCAGCAGCTGGGGGACAGCCTTATATGGCTACACCTTC | CASSWGTALYGYTF
TRBJ2-2 | TRBV9 | NA | NA | TGTGCCAGCAGCGACCCAGGGGCGCGGGAGCTGTTTTTT | CASSDPGARELFF
TRBJ2-1 | TRBV19 | TRBD2 | NA | TGTGCCAGTACTCTAACTAGCGGGGGGGCGGAGCAGTTCTTC | CASTLTSGGAEQFF
TRBJ1-4 | TRBV30 | NA | NA | TGTGCCTGGAGCCCCCCGGGGTATTATGAAAAACTGTTTTTT | CAWSPPGYYEKLFF
TRBJ2-1 | TRBV7-8 | TRBD2 | NA | TGTGCCAGCAGCCAACAACTAGCGGGAGTTGGTGAGCAGTTCTTC | CASSQQLAGVGEQFF
TRBJ2-6 | TRBV19 | NA | NA | TGTGCCTCCGGGAAGGGGACATCCTTTTCTGGGGCCAACGTCCTGACTTTC | CASGKGTSFSGANVLTF
TRBJ1-2 | TRBV19 | NA | NA | TGTGCCAGTAATCCGGCAGGGCCGATTTATGGCTACACCTTC | CASNPAGPIYGYTF
TRBJ1-1 | TRBV18 | TRBD1 | NA | TGTGCCAGCTCACCAACAATTCTCAGGGGGGAAGCTTTCTTT | CASSPTILRGEAFF
TRBJ2-4 | TRBV21-1 | NA | NA | TGTGCCAGCAGCAGCGGACAGGGGTACATTCAGTACTTC | CASSSGQGYIQYF
TRBJ2-5 | TRBV18 | NA | NA | TGTGCCAGCTCACTTCCAGGGGCTTTAGAGACCCAGTACTTC | CASSLPGALETQYF
TRBJ2-5 | TRBV5-4 | TRBD2 | few | TGTGCCAGCAGCTTGGGTGGACTAGCGTTTGAGACCCAGTACTTC | CASSLGGLAFETQYF
TRBJ2-2 | TRBV15 | NA | NA | TGTGCCACCAGCAGAGCACAGAACACCGGGGAGCTGTTTTTT | CATSRAQNTGELFF
TRBJ2-7 | TRBV28 | NA | once | TGTGCCAGCAGTTACGGACTATCATACGAGCAGTACTTC | CASSYGLSYEQYF
TRBJ2-7 | TRBV2 | TRBD2 | NA | TGTGCCAGCAGTTCTGGACTAGCGGGGGGCTACGAGCAGTACTTC | CASSSGLAGGYEQYF
TRBJ1-5 | TRBV27 | NA | NA | TGTGCCAGCAGTTTAGACAGTTTTAGCAATCAGCCCCAGCATTTT | CASSLDSFSNQPQHF
TRBJ1-2 | TRBV3-1/TRBV3-2 | NA | once | TGTGCCAGCAGCCACGAGAGCCGGAGTAACTATGGCTACACCTTC | CASSHESRSNYGYTF
TRBJ2-7 | TRBV14 | NA | NA | TGTGCCAGCAGCCCCGGGACACCCGGGCTGTACTTC | CASSPGTPGLYF
TRBJ2-1 | TRBV7-3 | NA | NA | TGTGCCAGCAGTGAGATCTCCTACAATGAGCAGTTCTTC | CASSEISYNEQFF
TRBJ2-1 | TRBV28 | NA | NA | TGTGCCAGCAGCTCGACAGGGGGCGGACTAGCGGTTGAGCAGTTCTTC | CASSSTGGGLAVEQFF
TRBJ2-6 | TRBV28 | NA | NA | TGTGCCAGCAGTTTATATATGGGGGGATCTGGGGCCAACGTCCTGACTTTC | CASSLYMGGSGANVLTF